The 4 T cell receptor beta chains below were found in one sample sequenced in a study of CD8+CD57+ T cells in acquired aplastic anemia. Both TCR beta VDJ combination and CDR3 sequence profiling were carried out. Genomic DNA was the template for this profiling. In TCRdb, the reads were re-called with MiXCR into one record per CDR3 protein. The table lists 150,000 to 180,000 distinct CDR3 sequences, about 52% of them singletons, with 12% in the top ten. Sequencing was done on patients that had shown CD8+CD57+ cell expansion by flow cytometry. Specimen: sorted CD4+, CD8+, or CD8+CD57+ T cells (not recorded which) from PBMCs. The receptors here all came from a human donor with aplastic anemia.

This clonotype was detected a few times. The V gene is TRBV10-3, the J gene TRBJ1-6; 7 bases are a match to TRBD1. Looked up from germline, CDR1 is ENHRY and CDR2 is SYGVKD. The CDR3 is 13 amino acids. J was trimmed by 8 bases and V by 6 bases; bases with no gene match: 4. The CDR3 is CAISRDSHSPLHF. The CDR3 DNA reads as TGTGCCATCAGCCGGGACAGTCATTCACCCCTCCACTTT.

The table lists this clonotype with many counts. The rearrangement uses TRBV29-1 and TRBJ2-1; 8 bases map to TRBD2. Per germline, CDR1 SQVTM and CDR2 ANQGSEA. The ends lost 3 bases at V and 5 bases at J; junction bases unmatched: 6. CDR3 size: 14 residues. CDR3 in amino acids: CSVDMRGVHNEQFF. DNA of the CDR3: TGCAGCGTTGATATGCGGGGGGTCCACAATGAGCAGTTCTTC.

This clonotype has ten or more counts. The CDR3 nucleotides read TGTGCCAGCAGTTTTTTCCTTTCCTACGAGCAGTACTTC. It encodes CASSFFLSYEQYF. This chain links TRBV12-3 or TRBV12-4 with TRBJ2-7; no reliable D call. V dropped 3 bases and J dropped 1 base, with 7 bases sitting between them. The CDR3 runs 13 residues.

This rearrangement joins TRBV2 to TRBJ2-7; the match to TRBD1 covers 9 bases. Per the germline V gene, CDR1 is SNHLY and CDR2 is FYNNEI. The V segment lost 6 bases and the J segment 5 bases; nucleotides outside the gene matches: 11. The CDR3 spans 15 residues. The CDR3 reads CASRERRTGDHEQYF. As DNA, the CDR3 is TGTGCCAGCAGGGAACGACGGACAGGGGACCACGAGCAGTACTTC.